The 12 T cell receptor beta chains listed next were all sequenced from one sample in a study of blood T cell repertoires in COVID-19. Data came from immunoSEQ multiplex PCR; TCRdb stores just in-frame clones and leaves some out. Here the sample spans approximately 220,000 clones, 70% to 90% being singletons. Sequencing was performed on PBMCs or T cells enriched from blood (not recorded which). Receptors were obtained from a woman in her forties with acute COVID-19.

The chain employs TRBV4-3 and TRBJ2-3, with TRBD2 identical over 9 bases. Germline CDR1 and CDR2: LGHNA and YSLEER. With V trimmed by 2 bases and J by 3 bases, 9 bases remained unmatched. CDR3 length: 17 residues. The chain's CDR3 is CASSQQPGLASTDTQYF. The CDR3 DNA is TGCGCCAGCAGCCAACAACCGGGACTAGCATCTACAGATACGCAGTATTTT.

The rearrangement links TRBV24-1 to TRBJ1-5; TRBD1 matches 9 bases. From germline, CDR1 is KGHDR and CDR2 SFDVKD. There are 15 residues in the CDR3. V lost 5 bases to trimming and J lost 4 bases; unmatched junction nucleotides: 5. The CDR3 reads CATSGDRAQNQPQHF. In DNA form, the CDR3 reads TGTGCCACCAGTGGGGACAGGGCCCAAAATCAGCCCCAGCATTTT.

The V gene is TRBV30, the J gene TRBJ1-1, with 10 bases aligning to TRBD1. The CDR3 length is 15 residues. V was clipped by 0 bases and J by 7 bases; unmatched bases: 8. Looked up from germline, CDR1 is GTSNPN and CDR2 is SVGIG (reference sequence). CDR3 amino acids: CAWSVLGTGDVEAFF. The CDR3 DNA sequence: TGTGCCTGGAGTGTACTTGGGACAGGGGACGTTGAAGCTTTCTTT.

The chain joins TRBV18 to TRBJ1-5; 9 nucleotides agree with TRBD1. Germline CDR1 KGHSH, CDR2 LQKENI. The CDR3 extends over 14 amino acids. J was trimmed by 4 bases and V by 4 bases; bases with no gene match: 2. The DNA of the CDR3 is TGTGCCAGCTCACAGGACAGGGGTAATCAGCCCCAGCATTTT. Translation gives CASSQDRGNQPQHF.

This CDR3 is CASSFSDQPQHF. The DNA for the CDR3 is TGTGCCAGCAGTTTTTCAGATCAGCCCCAGCATTTT. This rearrangement joins TRBV28 to TRBJ1-5; D gene uncertain. The CDR3 contains 12 residues. Trimming cost V 3 bases and J 5 bases, with 5 bases left between them. The germline CDR1 and CDR2 sequences are MDHEN and SYDVKM.

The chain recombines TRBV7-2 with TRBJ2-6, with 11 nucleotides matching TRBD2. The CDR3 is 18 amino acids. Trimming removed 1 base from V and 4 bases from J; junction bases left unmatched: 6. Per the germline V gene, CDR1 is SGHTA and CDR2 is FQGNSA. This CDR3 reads CASSLVSGRVSGANVLTF. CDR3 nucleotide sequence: TGTGCCAGCAGCTTAGTTAGCGGGAGGGTCTCCGGGGCCAACGTCCTGACTTTC.

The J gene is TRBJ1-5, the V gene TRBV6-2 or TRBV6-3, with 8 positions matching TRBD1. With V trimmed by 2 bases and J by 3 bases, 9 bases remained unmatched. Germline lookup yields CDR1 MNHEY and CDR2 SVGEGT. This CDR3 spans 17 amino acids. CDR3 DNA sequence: TGTGCCAGCAGTTACCCTGACGGGACAGGCTACAATCAGCCCCAGCATTTT. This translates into CASSYPDGTGYNQPQHF.

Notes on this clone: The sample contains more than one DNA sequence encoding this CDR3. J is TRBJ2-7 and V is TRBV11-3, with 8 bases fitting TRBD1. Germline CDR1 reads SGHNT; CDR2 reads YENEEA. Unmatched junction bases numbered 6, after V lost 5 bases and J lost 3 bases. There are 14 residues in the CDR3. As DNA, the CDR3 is TGTGCCAGCAGCCCCGGGACAGGCCTCTACGAGCAGTACTTC. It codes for CASSPGTGLYEQYF.

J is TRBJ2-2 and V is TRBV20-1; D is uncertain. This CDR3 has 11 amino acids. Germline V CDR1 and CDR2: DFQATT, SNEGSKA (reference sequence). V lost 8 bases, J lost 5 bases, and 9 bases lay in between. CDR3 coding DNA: TGCAGTCTAGGTAGAACCGGGGAGCTGTTTTTT. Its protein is CSLGRTGELFF.

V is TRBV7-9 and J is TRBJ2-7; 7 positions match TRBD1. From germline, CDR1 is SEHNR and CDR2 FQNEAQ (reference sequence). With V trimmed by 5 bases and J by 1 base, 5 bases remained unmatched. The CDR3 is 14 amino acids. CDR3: CASSPGQASYEQYF. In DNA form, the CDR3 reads TGTGCCAGCAGCCCAGGACAGGCGTCCTACGAGCAGTACTTC.

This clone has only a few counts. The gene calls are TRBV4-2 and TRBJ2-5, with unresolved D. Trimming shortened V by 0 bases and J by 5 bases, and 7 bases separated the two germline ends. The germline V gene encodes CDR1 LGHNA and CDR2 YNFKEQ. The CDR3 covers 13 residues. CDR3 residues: CASSQDPLETQYF. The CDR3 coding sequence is TGTGCCAGCAGCCAAGATCCGTTGGAGACCCAGTACTTC.

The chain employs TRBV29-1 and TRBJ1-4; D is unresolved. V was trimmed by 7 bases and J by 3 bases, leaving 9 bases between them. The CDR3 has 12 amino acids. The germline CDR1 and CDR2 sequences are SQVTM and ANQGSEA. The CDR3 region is CSAIVANEKLFF. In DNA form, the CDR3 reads TGCAGCGCTATCGTAGCTAATGAAAAACTGTTTTTT.